The 32 T cell receptor beta chains reported below all come from one sample, sequenced in a study of cytomegalovirus exposure and HLA in healthy donors. 13 Jbeta primers and 60 Vbeta primers were used for the PCR. The data were produced by immunoSEQ multiplex PCR, yet TCRdb's version contains in-frame clones alone and is incomplete. The data contain 130,000 to 150,000 clones, about four fifths of them singletons. The source material was PBMCs. The receptors were sampled from a young man in good health and CMV-seropositive.

V gene TRBV4-1 combines with J gene TRBJ2-7; 7 positions match TRBD1. The germline V gene encodes CDR1 MGHRA and CDR2 YSYEKL. J lost 4 bases, V lost 5 bases, and 8 bases had no gene match. The CDR3 length is 14 residues. The CDR3 protein is CASSFEGQLYEQYF. CDR3 bases: TGCGCCAGCAGCTTTGAGGGACAGCTATACGAGCAGTACTTC.

The chain uses TRBV4-3 and TRBJ2-5; 7 bases line up with TRBD2. This CDR3 contains 16 residues. The trim removed 0 bases at V and 1 base at J, leaving 5 bases unmatched. Germline assignment: CDR1 LGHNA and CDR2 YSLEER. Here the CDR3 reads CASSQDPAGVQETQYF. CDR3 in DNA: TGCGCCAGCAGCCAAGACCCCGCGGGGGTCCAAGAGACCCAGTACTTC.

The genes are TRBV18 and TRBJ2-5; 7 bases map to TRBD1. The V segment lost 3 bases and the J segment 9 bases; nucleotides outside the gene matches: 13. CDR3 length: 15 residues. The germline gives CDR1 KGHSH, CDR2 LQKENI. The CDR3 loop reads CASSPPTGISRAQYF. In DNA form, the CDR3 reads TGTGCCAGCTCACCCCCGACAGGGATTAGTCGGGCCCAGTACTTC.

The chain couples TRBV29-1 to TRBJ1-4; perhaps TRBD1 as D (6 bases). V shed 3 bases and J shed 7 bases, with 12 bases lying between them. Germline V gives CDR1 SQVTM, CDR2 ANQGSEA. This CDR3 comprises 13 residues. The CDR3 coding sequence is TGCAGCGTTGAGGCGGGGGGCTTTGAAAAACTGTTTTTT. Translating it yields CSVEAGGFEKLFF.

J is TRBJ2-4 and V is TRBV27; 12 bases are a match to TRBD2. The CDR3 totals 15 residues. The junction had 9 bases not matched to a gene; V was cut back by 8 bases and J by 7 bases. In germline, CDR1 is MNHEY, CDR2 SMNVEV (reference sequence). The CDR3 loop is CASGGLAGKRNIQYF. Here the CDR3 DNA reads TGTGCCAGCGGGGGACTAGCGGGCAAGAGGAACATTCAGTACTTC.

The chain employs TRBV5-4 and TRBJ2-2, with D perhaps TRBD1 (5 bases). Trimming left V 1 base short and J 4 bases short, with 11 bases between. This CDR3 has 15 residues. CDR1 is SGHNT, CDR2 YYREEE, per germline (reference sequence). For the CDR3, the DNA is TGTGCCAGCAGCTTGTTGCAGGGAACCACCGGGGAGCTGTTTTTT. It yields the protein CASSLLQGTTGELFF. Based on the CDR3 plus reference TRBV5-4 and TRBJ2-2, the full variable domain is ETGVTQSPTHLIKTRGQQVTLRCSSQSGHNTVSWYQQALGQGPQFIFQYYREEENGRGNFPPRFSGLQFPNYSSELNVNALELDDSALYLCASSLLQGTTGELFFGEGSRLTVL.

This rearrangement joins TRBV7-6 to TRBJ1-5, with 10 bases matching TRBD1. The trim removed 2 bases at V and 6 bases at J, leaving 7 bases unmatched. Germline-derived CDR1 and CDR2 are SGHVS and FNYEAQ. The CDR3 is 16 residues long. In DNA, the CDR3 is TGTGCCAGCAGCTTAATGACAGGGGGCTCGGGTCAGCCCCAGCATTTT. Encoded protein: CASSLMTGGSGQPQHF. The full variable domain, in which reference TRBV7-6 and TRBJ1-5 provide the parts outside the CDR3, is GAGVSQSPRYKVTKRGQDVALRCDPISGHVSLYWYRQALGQGPEFLTYFNYEAQQDKSGLPNDRFSAERPEGSISTLTIQRTEQRDSAMYRCASSLMTGGSGQPQHFGDGTRLSIL.

The rearrangement uses TRBV10-1 and TRBJ1-5; no definite D call. V lost 7 bases to trimming and J lost 5 bases, with 6 bases between them. The length of the CDR3 is 11 residues. Germline assignment: CDR1 WNHNN and CDR2 SYGVQD (reference sequence). The CDR3 coding sequence is TGCGCCAGCACCTCGGATCAGCCCCAGCATTTT. Its protein is CASTSDQPQHF.

The chain combines TRBV7-2 with TRBJ2-1, with D perhaps matching TRBD2 (7 bases). The CDR3 has 15 amino acids. Trimming left V 2 bases short and J 2 bases short, with 10 bases between. The germline V gene encodes CDR1 SGHTA and CDR2 FQGNSA. The DNA for the CDR3 is TGTGCCAGCAGCTTATCGGGGGGCCCCTACAATGAGCAGTTCTTC. Encoded protein: CASSLSGGPYNEQFF.

The V gene is TRBV28, the J gene TRBJ1-1, with D possibly being TRBD1 (5 bases). Per germline, CDR1 MDHEN and CDR2 SYDVKM. The ends were cut back, 8 bases at V and 4 bases at J, with 17 bases in the middle. This CDR3 region has 14 residues. The CDR3 nucleotides are TGTGCCAGCGGATGGCAATTGGGGGGCACTGAAGCTTTCTTT. It encodes CASGWQLGGTEAFF.

The rearrangement links TRBV9 to TRBJ1-1; perhaps TRBD1 as D (5 bases). The CDR3 totals 13 residues. CDR1 SGDLS and CDR2 YYNGEE come from the germline V gene. The V end lost 3 bases, the J end lost 0 bases, and 6 bases lay between the germline ends. DNA of the CDR3: TGTGCCAGCAGCGCAGGGATGAACACTGAAGCTTTCTTT. Its translation: CASSAGMNTEAFF.

The chain uses TRBV7-2 and TRBJ1-1; TRBD1 aligns across 7 bases. The length of the CDR3 is 16 residues. J gave up 3 bases and V 5 bases, and 12 bases lay outside the gene matches. The germline V gene encodes CDR1 SGHTA and CDR2 FQGNSA. The CDR3: CASSPTPPDRDTEAFF. The CDR3 DNA follows: TGTGCCAGCAGCCCCACCCCCCCCGACAGGGACACTGAAGCTTTCTTT.

This CDR3 is CASGATRTDTQYF. The CDR3 DNA reads TGTGCCAGCGGGGCTACCCGCACAGATACGCAGTATTTT. This chain joins TRBV7-9 and TRBJ2-3; possible D gene TRBD1, 5 bases. Germline V gene data show CDR1 as SEHNR and CDR2 as FQNEAQ (reference sequence). Trimming pared 8 bases from V and 1 base from J, leaving 10 bases between. The CDR3 has 13 residues. The variable domain in full, completed from reference TRBV7-9 and TRBJ2-3, reads DTGVSQNPRHKITKRGQNVTFRCDPISEHNRLYWYRQTLGQGPEFLTYFQNEAQLEKSRLLSDRFSAERPKGSFSTLEIQRTEQGDSAMYLCASGATRTDTQYFGPGTRLTVL.

V usage is TRBV7-2 and J usage is TRBJ2-4; 11 nucleotides agree with TRBD1. The germline V gene has CDR1 SGHTA and CDR2 FQGNSA. The V segment lost 1 base and the J segment 3 bases; nucleotides outside the gene matches: 11. CDR3 length: 19 residues. The CDR3 loop reads CASSLVNRGQGGGKNIQYF. DNA for the CDR3: TGTGCCAGCAGCTTAGTGAATAGGGGACAGGGGGGTGGCAAAAACATTCAGTACTTC.

The genes are TRBV5-1 and TRBJ1-4; perhaps TRBD1 as D (5 bases). CDR3 length equals 17 residues. CDR1 and CDR2 (germline): SGHRS, YFSETQ. V was shortened by 4 bases and J by 4 bases, with 20 bases between the two germline ends. The CDR3 loop is CASSDDTGVGGNEKLFF. The CDR3 DNA reads TGCGCCAGCAGCGATGATACGGGGGTAGGAGGTAATGAAAAACTGTTTTTT.

The chain recombines TRBV30 with TRBJ1-1, with TRBD1 as a possible D gene (5 bases). The CDR3 length is 14 residues. Germline assignment: CDR1 GTSNPN and CDR2 SVGIG (reference sequence). Trimming shortened V by 1 base and J by 0 bases, and 9 bases separated the two germline ends. This CDR3 is CAWSADSLNTEAFF. CDR3 nucleotide sequence: TGTGCCTGGAGTGCTGACAGTTTGAACACTGAAGCTTTCTTT. Drawing the rest from reference TRBV30 and TRBJ1-1, the complete variable domain is SQTIHQWPATLVQPVGSPLSLECTVEGTSNPNLYWYRQAAGRGLQLLFYSVGIGQISSEVPQNLSASRPQDRQFILSSKKLLLSDSGFYLCAWSADSLNTEAFFGQGTRLTVV.

This chain uses TRBV30 with TRBJ2-7; 8 bases map to TRBD2. Germline loops: CDR1 GTSNPN, CDR2 SVGIG (reference sequence). CDR3 length: 15 residues. With 3 bases clipped from V and 2 bases from J, the junction kept 9 bases outside the gene matches. DNA for the CDR3: TGTGCCTGGAGGACTGCTGGCGGGAGGCCCTACGAGCAGTACTTC. Protein sequence: CAWRTAGGRPYEQYF.

The chain is built from TRBV14 and TRBJ1-1; D is undetermined. The CDR3 is 15 amino acids. The germline V gene has CDR1 SGHDN and CDR2 FVKESK. Trimming removed 4 bases at V and 0 bases at J, with 12 bases between. The CDR3 sequence: CASSRLAGLNTEAFF. The CDR3 DNA reads as TGTGCCAGCAGCCGCTTGGCGGGTCTGAACACTGAAGCTTTCTTT.

This sequence joins TRBV15 and TRBJ1-5; D may be TRBD1 (5 bases). Trimming took off 0 bases at V and 6 bases at J, with 12 bases between the two ends. There are 15 residues in the CDR3. Germline-derived CDR1 and CDR2 are LNHNV and YYDKDF (reference sequence). In nucleotides, the CDR3 is TGTGCCACCAGCAGAGATCGGGGAGGGGTTCAGCCCCAGCATTTT. Amino acids: CATSRDRGGVQPQHF. The entire variable domain, with the rest obtained from reference TRBV15 and TRBJ1-5, is as follows: DAMVIQNPRYQVTQFGKPVTLSCSQTLNHNVMYWYQQKSSQAPKLLFHYYDKDFNNEADTPDNFQSRRPNTSFCFLDIRSPGLGDTAMYLCATSRDRGGVQPQHFGDGTRLSIL.

This clone was seen more than once but under ten times. V and J are TRBV2 and TRBJ1-4; no clear D gene. Germline lookup yields CDR1 SNHLY and CDR2 FYNNEI. There are 14 residues in the CDR3. Trimming pared 8 bases from V and 5 bases from J, leaving 15 bases between. CDR3 bases: TGTGCCAGCTGGTCTGGGCCCCCAAATGAAAAACTGTTTTTT. It yields the protein CASWSGPPNEKLFF.

The rearrangement links TRBV15 to TRBJ2-7; 7 bases are shared with TRBD2. V lost 0 bases to trimming and J lost 4 bases; unmatched junction nucleotides: 6. The CDR3 is 15 amino acids. Germline loops: CDR1 LNHNV, CDR2 YYDKDF (reference sequence). As DNA, the CDR3 is TGTGCCACCAGCAGAGACGCTAGCGGCGGTTACGAGCAGTACTTC. The encoded protein is CATSRDASGGYEQYF.

This clone was seen only once. The rearrangement uses TRBV19 and TRBJ2-7, with TRBD1 matching 8 bases. CDR1 and CDR2 from the germline V gene are LNHDA and SQIVND (reference sequence). Unmatched junction bases numbered 3, after V lost 2 bases and J lost 6 bases. This CDR3 is built from 13 residues. The DNA of the CDR3 is TGTGCCAGTAGTATAACCGACAGGGGCGAGCAGTACTTC. It codes for CASSITDRGEQYF.

The rearrangement joins TRBV15 to TRBJ2-1; TRBD1 aligns across 7 bases. CDR3 length: 15 amino acids. The V gene end was trimmed by 3 bases and the J gene end by 5 bases; junction bases not matched to a gene: 7. CDR1 is LNHNV, CDR2 YYDKDF, per germline (reference sequence). CDR3 protein: CATSRATGDHNEQFF. The CDR3 coding sequence is TGTGCCACCAGCAGGGCTACAGGGGATCACAATGAGCAGTTCTTC. Full variable domain (outside the CDR3, taken from reference TRBV15 and TRBJ2-1): DAMVIQNPRYQVTQFGKPVTLSCSQTLNHNVMYWYQQKSSQAPKLLFHYYDKDFNNEADTPDNFQSRRPNTSFCFLDIRSPGLGDTAMYLCATSRATGDHNEQFFGPGTRLTVL.

The chain couples TRBV27 to TRBJ2-7; 10 bases align to TRBD1. V dropped 5 bases and J dropped 3; count of bases not matched to a gene: 4. CDR3 length: 14 amino acids. Germline CDR1 reads MNHEY; CDR2 reads SMNVEV (reference sequence). This CDR3 is CASSLDRGLYEQYF. CDR3 in DNA: TGTGCCAGCAGTCTCGACAGGGGGCTCTACGAGCAGTACTTC.

As regards this clone: Other DNA sequences in the same sample also yield this CDR3. The chain uses TRBV19 and TRBJ1-5, with D perhaps TRBD1 (6 bases). Trimming cost V 7 bases and J 5 bases, with 12 bases left between them. Germline CDR1 LNHDA, CDR2 SQIVND (reference sequence). The CDR3 spans 13 residues. The CDR3 loop is CASTGQGHQPQHF. The DNA of the CDR3 is TGTGCCAGTACGGGGCAGGGGCATCAGCCCCAGCATTTT.

The gene calls are TRBV7-6 and TRBJ2-3; D is unclear. The germline V gene encodes CDR1 SGHVS and CDR2 FNYEAQ. V dropped 8 bases and J dropped 0 bases, with 9 bases sitting between them. The CDR3 runs 13 residues. In DNA, the CDR3 is TGTGCCAGCGCTGGGCTTAGCACAGATACGCAGTATTTT. It translates to CASAGLSTDTQYF.

The chain uses TRBV28 and TRBJ2-3; 10 nucleotides align to TRBD2. This CDR3 comprises 18 residues. The V gene end was trimmed by 0 bases and the J gene end by 6 bases; junction bases not matched to a gene: 12. The germline CDR1 and CDR2 sequences are MDHEN and SYDVKM. The CDR3: CASSLWAPASGRSDTQYF. The CDR3, as DNA: TGTGCCAGCAGTTTATGGGCGCCCGCTAGCGGGAGATCTGATACGCAGTATTTT.

There are a few counts of this clone. V and J are TRBV4-3 and TRBJ1-4, with a weak D call TRBD1 (5 bases). CDR3 length: 16 amino acids. The germline V gene has CDR1 LGHNA and CDR2 YSLEER. V lost 3 bases to trimming and J lost 0 bases, with 11 bases between them. CDR3 DNA sequence: TGCGCCAGCAGCCAGACGACAGTTACAACTAATGAAAAACTGTTTTTT. Amino acid sequence: CASSQTTVTTNEKLFF.

The J gene is TRBJ1-2, the V gene TRBV7-2; D might be TRBD1 (5 bases). The length of the CDR3 is 13 residues. Between the trimmed V and J ends, which lost 5 bases and 6 bases, there was a span of 13 bases. Looked up from germline, CDR1 is SGHTA and CDR2 is FQGNSA. The DNA of the CDR3 is TGTGCCAGCAGCCCATCTCGGGGGGATGGCTACACCTTC. Its protein product is CASSPSRGDGYTF.

V is TRBV28 and J is TRBJ1-1, with D possibly matching TRBD1 (6 bases). The CDR3 consists of 14 residues. V shed 6 bases and J shed 0 bases, with 11 bases lying between them. Germline lookup yields CDR1 MDHEN and CDR2 SYDVKM. The CDR3 region is CASSVRGVNTEAFF. The DNA of the CDR3 is TGTGCCAGCAGCGTCAGGGGCGTGAACACTGAAGCTTTCTTT.

This clone was picked up a small number of times. This chain links TRBV6-1 with TRBJ2-1, with 9 nucleotides matching TRBD2. The CDR3 loop spans 16 amino acids. From germline, CDR1 is MNHNS and CDR2 SASEGT. Trimming took 4 bases from V and 3 from J; bases not matched to a gene: 7. DNA for the CDR3: TGTGCCAGCAGTGCCATGACTAGCGGCGTCTACAATGAGCAGTTCTTC. Amino acids: CASSAMTSGVYNEQFF.

A word on this clone: One junction end disagrees with the germline gene, perhaps due to a read error. V and J are TRBV28 and TRBJ2-2; D may be TRBD1 (6 bases). The V gene's germline CDR1 is MDHEN and CDR2 SYDVKM. The length of the CDR3 is 15 residues. The CDR3: CASYTRGANAGELFF. CDR3 DNA: TGTGCCAGCTATACCAGGGGCGCGAACGCCGGGGAGCTGTTTTTT.